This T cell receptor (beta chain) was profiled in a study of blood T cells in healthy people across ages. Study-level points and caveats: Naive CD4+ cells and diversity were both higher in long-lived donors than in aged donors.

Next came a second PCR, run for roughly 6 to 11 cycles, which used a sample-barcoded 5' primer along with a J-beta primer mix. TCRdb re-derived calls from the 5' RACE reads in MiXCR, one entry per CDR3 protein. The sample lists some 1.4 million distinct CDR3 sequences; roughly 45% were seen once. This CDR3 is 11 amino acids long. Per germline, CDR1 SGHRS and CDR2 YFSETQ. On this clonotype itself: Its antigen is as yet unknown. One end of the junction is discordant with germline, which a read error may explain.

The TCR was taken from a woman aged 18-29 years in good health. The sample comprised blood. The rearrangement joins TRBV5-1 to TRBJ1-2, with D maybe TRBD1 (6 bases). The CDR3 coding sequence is TGCGCCAGCAGCATAGGGGGGATATGGTACTTC. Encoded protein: CASSIGGIWYF.